A single T cell receptor (beta chain) is shown here with its context. The ends were cut back, 4 bases at V and 7 bases at J, with 20 bases in the middle. The CDR3 length is 15 residues. CDR1 and CDR2 (germline): LGHNA, YSLEER. This record belongs to a study of shared clonotypes between healthy human individuals. Selected positively for CCR7 and CD45RO-negative, naive CD8 cells excluded terminally differentiated effector memory CD45RA+ cells. All donors were healthy HIV-negative adults lacking recent acute infections or vaccinations. Every subset's genomic DNA went evenly onto several immunoSEQ plates. Sequencing was performed with immunoSEQ multiplex PCR; in TCRdb, only in-frame clones are kept and a portion is missing. This sample has 2 million to 2.5 million clones, with 93% found just once.

The TCR sequence derives from a man aged 18 to 29 in good health. Some clones in this sample may be carry-over from other donors' samples. The gene calls are TRBV4-3 and TRBJ2-7; D gene ambiguous. The sequenced material came from naive CD8+ T cells from PBMCs. Here the CDR3 reads CASSPWISEYVEQYF. For the CDR3, the DNA is TGCGCCAGCAGCCCCTGGATCTCCGAGTATGTAGAGCAGTACTTC.